The entry that follows covers one T cell receptor (beta chain) sequence. The data are from a study of identical twins. V lost 0 bases and J lost 6; bases outside the gene matches: 5. The CDR3 contains 16 residues. CDR1 and CDR2 (germline): SGHAT, FQNNGV. TCRdb recomputed calls from the 5' RACE reads with MiXCR, one row per CDR3 protein. The sample has about 240,000 distinct CDR3 sequences; more than 9% are singletons. Sequences were obtained from memory T cells sorted from blood. The clonotype originates from a man over 45 in good health. The chain uses TRBV11-2 and TRBJ2-1, with 10 bases aligning to TRBD2. DNA of the CDR3: TGTGCCAGCAGCTTAGAGTTCCGGACTAGCGGCAATGAGCAGTTCTTC. Translation: CASSLEFRTSGNEQFF.